This T cell receptor (beta chain) was retrieved from a study of T cell repertoires in cytomegalovirus infection. Losses at the gene ends were 5 bases for V and 3 bases for J; bases not matched to a gene: 10. Per the germline V gene, CDR1 is MNHEY and CDR2 is SVGAGI. The CDR3 has 16 residues. TCRdb used MiXCR to reprocess the reads, holding one entry per CDR3 protein. The sample gives 900,000 to 950,000 distinct CDR3 sequences, approximately 31% of which show up once; roughly 13% is in the top ten. In this sample, this clonotype turned up a few times. Its antigen is currently unknown. Sample: cultured CD8+ T cells from PBMCs, taken from culture after CMV antigen stimulation. The chain has TRBV6-5 and TRBJ2-7, with 10 bases that match TRBD1. The receptor comes from a human donor in good health (CMV status not recorded). Some clones in this sample may be carry-over from other donors' samples. CDR3 in DNA: TGTGCCAGCAGTCGAACCCTCCGGGACAGGGGCTACGAGCAGTACTTC. Residues: CASSRTLRDRGYEQYF.